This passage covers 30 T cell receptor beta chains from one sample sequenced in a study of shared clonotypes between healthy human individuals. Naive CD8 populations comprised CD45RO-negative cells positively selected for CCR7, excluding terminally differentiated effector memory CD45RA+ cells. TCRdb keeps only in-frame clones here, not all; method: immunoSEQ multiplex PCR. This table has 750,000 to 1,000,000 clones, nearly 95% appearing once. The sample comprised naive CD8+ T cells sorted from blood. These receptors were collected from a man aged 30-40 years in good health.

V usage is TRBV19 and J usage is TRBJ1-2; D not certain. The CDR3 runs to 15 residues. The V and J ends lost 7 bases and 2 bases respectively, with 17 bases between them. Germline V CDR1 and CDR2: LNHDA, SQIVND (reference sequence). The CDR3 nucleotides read TGTGCCAGTACCTACAGAGATTTACAGAACTATGGCTACACCTTC. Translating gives CASTYRDLQNYGYTF.

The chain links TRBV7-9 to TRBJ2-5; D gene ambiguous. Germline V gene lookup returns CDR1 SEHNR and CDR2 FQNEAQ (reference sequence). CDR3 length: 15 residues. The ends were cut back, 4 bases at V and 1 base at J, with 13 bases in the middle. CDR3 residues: CASSSARRFQETQYF. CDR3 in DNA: TGTGCCAGCAGCTCCGCGCGTCGCTTCCAAGAGACCCAGTACTTC. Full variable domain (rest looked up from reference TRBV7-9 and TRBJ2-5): DTGVSQNPRHKITKRGQNVTFRCDPISEHNRLYWYRQTLGQGPEFLTYFQNEAQLEKSRLLSDRFSAERPKGSFSTLEIQRTEQGDSAMYLCASSSARRFQETQYFGPGTRLLVL.

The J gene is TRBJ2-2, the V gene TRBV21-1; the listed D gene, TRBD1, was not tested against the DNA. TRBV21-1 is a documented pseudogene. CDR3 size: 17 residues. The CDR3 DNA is TGTGCCAGCAGCACTCCGACAGGGGATAAACACACCGGGGAGCTGTTTTTT. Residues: CASSTPTGDKHTGELFF.

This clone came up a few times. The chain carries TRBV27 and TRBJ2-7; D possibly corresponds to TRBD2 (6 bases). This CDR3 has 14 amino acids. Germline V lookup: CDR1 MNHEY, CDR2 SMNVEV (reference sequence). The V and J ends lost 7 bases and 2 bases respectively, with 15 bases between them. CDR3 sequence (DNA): TGTGCCAGCATTTCTAGCGAGACACCCTACGAGCAGTACTTC. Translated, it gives CASISSETPYEQYF.

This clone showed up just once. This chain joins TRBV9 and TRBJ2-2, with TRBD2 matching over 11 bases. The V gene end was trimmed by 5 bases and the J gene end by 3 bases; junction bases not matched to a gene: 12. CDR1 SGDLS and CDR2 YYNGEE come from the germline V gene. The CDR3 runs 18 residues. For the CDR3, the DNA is TGTGCCAGCAGGGGACCTAGCGGGAGGTTATTGGACACCGGGGAGCTGTTTTTT. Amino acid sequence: CASRGPSGRLLDTGELFF.

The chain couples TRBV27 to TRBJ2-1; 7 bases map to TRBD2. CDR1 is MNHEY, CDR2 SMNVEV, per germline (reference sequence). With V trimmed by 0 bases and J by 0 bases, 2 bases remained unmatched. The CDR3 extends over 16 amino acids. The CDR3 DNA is TGTGCCAGCAGTTTATCGCCTAGCGGCTCCTACAATGAGCAGTTCTTC. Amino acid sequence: CASSLSPSGSYNEQFF.

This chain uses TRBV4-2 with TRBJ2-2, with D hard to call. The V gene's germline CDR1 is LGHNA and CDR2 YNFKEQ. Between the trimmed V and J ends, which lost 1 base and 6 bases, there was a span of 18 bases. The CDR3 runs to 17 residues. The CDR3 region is CASSQVPPFLGSGELFF. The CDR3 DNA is TGTGCCAGCAGCCAAGTTCCCCCCTTTCTCGGTTCCGGGGAGCTGTTTTTT.

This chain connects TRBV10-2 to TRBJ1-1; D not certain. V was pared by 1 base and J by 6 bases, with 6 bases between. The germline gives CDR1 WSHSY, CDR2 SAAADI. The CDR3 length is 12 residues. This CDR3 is CASSEFDSEAFF. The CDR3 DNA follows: TGCGCCAGCAGTGAGTTCGACTCTGAAGCTTTCTTT.

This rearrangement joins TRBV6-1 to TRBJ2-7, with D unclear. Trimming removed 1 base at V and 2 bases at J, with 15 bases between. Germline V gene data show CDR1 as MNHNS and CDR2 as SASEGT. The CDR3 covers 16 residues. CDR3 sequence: CASSEEWATQTYEQYF. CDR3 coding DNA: TGTGCCAGCAGTGAAGAGTGGGCGACCCAGACCTACGAGCAGTACTTC.

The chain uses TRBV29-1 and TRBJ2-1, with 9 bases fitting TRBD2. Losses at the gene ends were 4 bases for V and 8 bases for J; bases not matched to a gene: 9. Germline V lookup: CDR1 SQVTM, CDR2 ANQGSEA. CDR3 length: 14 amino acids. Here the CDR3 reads CSVVGSGSEDEQFF. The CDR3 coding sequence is TGCAGCGTTGTTGGTAGCGGGAGTGAGGATGAGCAGTTCTTC.

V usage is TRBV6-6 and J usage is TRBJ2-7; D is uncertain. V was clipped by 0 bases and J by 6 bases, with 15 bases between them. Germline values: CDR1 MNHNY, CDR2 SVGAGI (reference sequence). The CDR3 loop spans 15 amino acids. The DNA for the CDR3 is TGTGCCAGCAGTTACTCGATGCGTGGTAGCATCGAGCAGTACTTC. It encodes CASSYSMRGSIEQYF.

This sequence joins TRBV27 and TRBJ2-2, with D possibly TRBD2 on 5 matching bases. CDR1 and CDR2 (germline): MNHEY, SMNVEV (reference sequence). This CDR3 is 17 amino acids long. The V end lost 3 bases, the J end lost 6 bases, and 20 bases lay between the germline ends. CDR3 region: CASSFSQTEEGSGELFF. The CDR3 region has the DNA TGTGCCAGCAGTTTTTCACAGACTGAAGAGGGTTCCGGGGAGCTGTTTTTT.

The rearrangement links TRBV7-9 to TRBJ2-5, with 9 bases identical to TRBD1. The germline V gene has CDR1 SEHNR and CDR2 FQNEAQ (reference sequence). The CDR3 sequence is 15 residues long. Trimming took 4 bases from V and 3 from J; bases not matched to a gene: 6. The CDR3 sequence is CASSSRWDREETQYF. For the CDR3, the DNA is TGTGCCAGCAGCTCTAGGTGGGACAGGGAAGAGACCCAGTACTTC.

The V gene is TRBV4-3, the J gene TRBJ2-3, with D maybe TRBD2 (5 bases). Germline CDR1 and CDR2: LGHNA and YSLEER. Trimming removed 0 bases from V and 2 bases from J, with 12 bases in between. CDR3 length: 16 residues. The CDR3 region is CASSQDLRGYTDTQYF. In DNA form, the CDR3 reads TGCGCCAGCAGCCAAGATCTTAGAGGGTACACAGATACGCAGTATTTT.

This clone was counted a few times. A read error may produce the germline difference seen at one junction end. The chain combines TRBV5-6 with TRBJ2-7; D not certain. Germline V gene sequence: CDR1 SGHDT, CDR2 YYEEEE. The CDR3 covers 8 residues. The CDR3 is CASSTPLF. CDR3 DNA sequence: TGTGCCAGCAGCACGCCCCTCTTC.

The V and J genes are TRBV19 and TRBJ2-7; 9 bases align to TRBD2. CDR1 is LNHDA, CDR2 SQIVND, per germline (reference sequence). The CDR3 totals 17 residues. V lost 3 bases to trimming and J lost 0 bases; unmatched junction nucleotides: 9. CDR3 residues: CASSIYGLASSSYEQYF. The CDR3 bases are TGTGCCAGTAGTATCTATGGACTAGCGTCGAGCTCCTACGAGCAGTACTTC. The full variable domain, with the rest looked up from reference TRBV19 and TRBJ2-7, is DGGITQSPKYLFRKEGQNVTLSCEQNLNHDAMYWYRQDPGQGLRLIYYSQIVNDFQKGDIAEGYSVSREKKESFPLTVTSAQKNPTAFYLCASSIYGLASSSYEQYFGPGTRLTVT.

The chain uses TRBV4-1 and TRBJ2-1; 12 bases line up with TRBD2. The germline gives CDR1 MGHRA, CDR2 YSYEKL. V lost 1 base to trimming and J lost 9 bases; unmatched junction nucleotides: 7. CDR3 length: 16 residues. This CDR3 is CASSQVLTSGSPEQFF. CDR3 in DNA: TGCGCCAGCAGCCAAGTTTTGACTAGCGGGAGCCCTGAGCAGTTCTTC.

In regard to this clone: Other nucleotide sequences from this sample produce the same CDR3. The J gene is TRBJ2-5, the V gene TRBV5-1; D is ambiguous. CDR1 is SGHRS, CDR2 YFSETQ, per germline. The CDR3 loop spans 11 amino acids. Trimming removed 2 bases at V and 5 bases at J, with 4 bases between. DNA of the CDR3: TGCGCCAGCAGCTTTCTGGAGACCCAGTACTTC. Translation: CASSFLETQYF.

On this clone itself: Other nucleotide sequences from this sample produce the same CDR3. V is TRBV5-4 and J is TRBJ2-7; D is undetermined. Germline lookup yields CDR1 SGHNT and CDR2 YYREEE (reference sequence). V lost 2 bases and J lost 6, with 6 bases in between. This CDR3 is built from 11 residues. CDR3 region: CASSFSGEQYF. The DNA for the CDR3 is TGTGCCAGCAGCTTTTCGGGCGAGCAGTACTTC.

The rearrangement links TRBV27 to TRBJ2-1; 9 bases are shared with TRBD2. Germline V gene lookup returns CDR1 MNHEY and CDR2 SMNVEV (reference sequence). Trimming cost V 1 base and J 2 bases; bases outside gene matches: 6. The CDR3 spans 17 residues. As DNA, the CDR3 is TGTGCCAGCAGTTTATTAGGAGCGGGAGGACCCTACAATGAGCAGTTCTTC. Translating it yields CASSLLGAGGPYNEQFF.

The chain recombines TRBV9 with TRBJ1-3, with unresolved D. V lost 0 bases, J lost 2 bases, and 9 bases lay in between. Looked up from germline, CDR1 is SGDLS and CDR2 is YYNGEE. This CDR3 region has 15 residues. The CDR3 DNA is TGTGCCAGCAGCGTAGGTGGTGACCCTGGAAACACCATATATTTT. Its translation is CASSVGGDPGNTIYF.

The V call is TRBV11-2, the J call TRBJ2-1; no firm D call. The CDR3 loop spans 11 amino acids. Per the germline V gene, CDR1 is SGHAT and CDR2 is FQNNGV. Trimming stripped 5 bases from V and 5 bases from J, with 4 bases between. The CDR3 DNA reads TGTGCCAGCAGCCAGGACAATGAGCAGTTCTTC. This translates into CASSQDNEQFF.

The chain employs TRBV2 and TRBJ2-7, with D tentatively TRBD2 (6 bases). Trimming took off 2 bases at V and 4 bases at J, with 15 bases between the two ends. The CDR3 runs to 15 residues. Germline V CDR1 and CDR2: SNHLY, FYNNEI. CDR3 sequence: CASSEFQGGFYEQYF. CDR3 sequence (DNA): TGTGCCAGCAGTGAATTCCAGGGAGGTTTTTACGAGCAGTACTTC.

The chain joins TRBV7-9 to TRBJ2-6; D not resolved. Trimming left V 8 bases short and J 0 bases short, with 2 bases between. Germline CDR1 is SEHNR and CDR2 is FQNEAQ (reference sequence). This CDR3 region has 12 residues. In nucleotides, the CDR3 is TGTGCCAGCCGCTCTGGGGCCAACGTCCTGACTTTC. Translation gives CASRSGANVLTF.

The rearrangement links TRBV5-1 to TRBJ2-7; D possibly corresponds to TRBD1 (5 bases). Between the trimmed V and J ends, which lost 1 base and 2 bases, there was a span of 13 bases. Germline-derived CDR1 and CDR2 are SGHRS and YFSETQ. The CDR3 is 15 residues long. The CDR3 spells CASSLSQGEPYEQYF. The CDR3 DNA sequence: TGCGCCAGCAGCTTGTCGCAGGGTGAGCCCTACGAGCAGTACTTC.

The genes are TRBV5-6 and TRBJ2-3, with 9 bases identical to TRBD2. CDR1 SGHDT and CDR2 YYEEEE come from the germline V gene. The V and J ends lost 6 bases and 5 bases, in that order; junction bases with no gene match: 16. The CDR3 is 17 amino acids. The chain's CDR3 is CASNEPGSGRSVDTQYF. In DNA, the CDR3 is TGTGCCAGCAACGAACCGGGTAGCGGGAGAAGTGTAGATACGCAGTATTTT.

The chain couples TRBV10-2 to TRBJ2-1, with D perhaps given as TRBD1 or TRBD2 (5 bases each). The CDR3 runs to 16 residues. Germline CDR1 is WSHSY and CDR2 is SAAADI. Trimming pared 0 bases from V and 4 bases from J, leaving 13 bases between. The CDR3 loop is CASSESMGDLYNEQFF. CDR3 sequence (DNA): TGCGCCAGCAGTGAGTCGATGGGGGACCTGTACAATGAGCAGTTCTTC.

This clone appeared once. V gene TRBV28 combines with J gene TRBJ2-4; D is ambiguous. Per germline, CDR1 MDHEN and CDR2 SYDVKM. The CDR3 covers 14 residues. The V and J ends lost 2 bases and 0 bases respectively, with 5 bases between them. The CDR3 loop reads CASSLEIAKNIQYF. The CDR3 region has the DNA TGTGCCAGCAGTTTAGAAATAGCCAAAAACATTCAGTACTTC.

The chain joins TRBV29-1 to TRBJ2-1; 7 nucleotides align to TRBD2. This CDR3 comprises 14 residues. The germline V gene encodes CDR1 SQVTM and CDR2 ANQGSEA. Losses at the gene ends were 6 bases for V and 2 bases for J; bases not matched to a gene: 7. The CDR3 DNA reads TGCAGCGTCGGTGGGGGGGGGACCTACAATGAGCAGTTCTTC. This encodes CSVGGGGTYNEQFF.

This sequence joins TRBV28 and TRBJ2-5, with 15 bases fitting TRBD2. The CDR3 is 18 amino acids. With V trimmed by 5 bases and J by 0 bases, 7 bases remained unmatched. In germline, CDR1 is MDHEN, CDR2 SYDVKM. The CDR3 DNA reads TGTGCCAGCAGTCCTGGGACTAGCGGGAGGCCCTACCAAGAGACCCAGTACTTC. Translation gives CASSPGTSGRPYQETQYF.